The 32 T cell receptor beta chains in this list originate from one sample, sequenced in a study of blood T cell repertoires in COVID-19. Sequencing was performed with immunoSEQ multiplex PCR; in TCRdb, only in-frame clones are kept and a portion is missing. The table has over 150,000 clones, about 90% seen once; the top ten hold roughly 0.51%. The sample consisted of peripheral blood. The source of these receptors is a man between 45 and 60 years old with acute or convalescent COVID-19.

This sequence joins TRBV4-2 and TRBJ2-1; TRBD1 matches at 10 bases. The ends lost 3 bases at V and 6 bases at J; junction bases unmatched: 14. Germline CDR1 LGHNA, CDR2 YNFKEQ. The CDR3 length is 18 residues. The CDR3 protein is CASSQTGGAGGSGNEQFF. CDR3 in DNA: TGTGCCAGCAGCCAGACAGGGGGCGCTGGAGGTTCTGGCAATGAGCAGTTCTTC.

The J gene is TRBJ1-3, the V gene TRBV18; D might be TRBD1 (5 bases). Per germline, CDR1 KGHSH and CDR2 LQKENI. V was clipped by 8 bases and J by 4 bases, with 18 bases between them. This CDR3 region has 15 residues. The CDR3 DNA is TGTGCCAGCGCGAAACCGGGACTGCGCGGAAACACCATATATTTT. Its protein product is CASAKPGLRGNTIYF.

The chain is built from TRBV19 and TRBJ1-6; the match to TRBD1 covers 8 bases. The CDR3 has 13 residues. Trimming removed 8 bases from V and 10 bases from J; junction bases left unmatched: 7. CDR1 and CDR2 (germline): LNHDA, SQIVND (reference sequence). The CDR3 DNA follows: TGTGCCAGTCGAGGACAGGGTGAATCACCCCTCCACTTT. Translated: CASRGQGESPLHF. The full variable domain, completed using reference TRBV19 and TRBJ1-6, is DGGITQSPKYLFRKEGQNVTLSCEQNLNHDAMYWYRQDPGQGLRLIYYSQIVNDFQKGDIAEGYSVSREKKESFPLTVTSAQKNPTAFYLCASRGQGESPLHFGNGTRLTVT.

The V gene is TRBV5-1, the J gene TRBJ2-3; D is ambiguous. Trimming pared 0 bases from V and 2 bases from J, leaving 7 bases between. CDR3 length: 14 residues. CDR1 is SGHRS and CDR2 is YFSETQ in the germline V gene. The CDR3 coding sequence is TGCGCCAGCAGCTTGGCACAGTCCACAGATACGCAGTATTTT. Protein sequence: CASSLAQSTDTQYF.

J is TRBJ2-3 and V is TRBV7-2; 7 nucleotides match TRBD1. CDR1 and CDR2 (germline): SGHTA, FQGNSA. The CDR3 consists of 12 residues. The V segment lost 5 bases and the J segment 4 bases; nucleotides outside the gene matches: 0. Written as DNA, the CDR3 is TGTGCCAGCAGCACAGGGGCAGATACGCAGTATTTT. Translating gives CASSTGADTQYF.

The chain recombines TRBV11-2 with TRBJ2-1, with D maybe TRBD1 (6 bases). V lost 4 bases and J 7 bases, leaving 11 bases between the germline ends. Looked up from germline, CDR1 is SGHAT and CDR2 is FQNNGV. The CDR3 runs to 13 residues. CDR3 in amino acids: CASSSYRVNEQFF. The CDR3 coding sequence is TGTGCCAGCAGCTCATACAGGGTAAATGAGCAGTTCTTC.

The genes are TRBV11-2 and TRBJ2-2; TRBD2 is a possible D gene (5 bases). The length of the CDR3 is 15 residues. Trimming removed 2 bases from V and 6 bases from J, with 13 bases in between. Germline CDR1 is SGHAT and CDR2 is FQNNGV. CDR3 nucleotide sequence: TGTGCCAGCAGCTTATCGTTGGCGGGCCCCGGGGAGCTGTTTTTT. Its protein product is CASSLSLAGPGELFF.

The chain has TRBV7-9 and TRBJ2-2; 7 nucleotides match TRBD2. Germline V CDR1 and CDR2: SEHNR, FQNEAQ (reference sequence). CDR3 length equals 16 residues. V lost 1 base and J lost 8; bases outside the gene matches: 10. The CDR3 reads CASSLGPGTTPGELFF. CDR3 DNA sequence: TGTGCCAGCAGCTTAGGGCCAGGGACTACACCTGGGGAGCTGTTTTTT.

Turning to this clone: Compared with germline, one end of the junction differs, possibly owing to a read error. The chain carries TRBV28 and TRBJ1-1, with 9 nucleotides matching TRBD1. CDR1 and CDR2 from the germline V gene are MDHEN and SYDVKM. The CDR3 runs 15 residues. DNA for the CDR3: TGTGCCAGCAGTCTATGGGACAGGGAGCCCCAAGAAGCTTTCTTT. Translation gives CASSLWDREPQEAFF.

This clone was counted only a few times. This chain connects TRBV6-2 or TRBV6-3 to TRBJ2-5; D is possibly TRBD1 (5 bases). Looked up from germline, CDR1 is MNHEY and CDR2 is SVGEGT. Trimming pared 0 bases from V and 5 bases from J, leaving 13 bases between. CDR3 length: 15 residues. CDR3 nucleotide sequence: TGTGCCAGCAGTTACTCTAGGGCAGGGTCGGAGACCCAGTACTTC. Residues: CASSYSRAGSETQYF.

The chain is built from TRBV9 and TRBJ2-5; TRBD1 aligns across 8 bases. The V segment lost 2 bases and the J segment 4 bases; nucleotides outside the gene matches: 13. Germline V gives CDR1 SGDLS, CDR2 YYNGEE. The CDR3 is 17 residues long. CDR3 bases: TGTGCCAGCAGCGTGGGGCAGGGGGCTTCTGTAGGAGAGACCCAGTACTTC. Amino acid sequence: CASSVGQGASVGETQYF.

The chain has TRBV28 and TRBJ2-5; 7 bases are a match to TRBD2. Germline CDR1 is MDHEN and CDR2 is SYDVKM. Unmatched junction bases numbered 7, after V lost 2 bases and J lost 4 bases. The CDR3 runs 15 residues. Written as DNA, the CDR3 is TGTGCCAGCAGTTTACCGGGAAGGGAGGGAGAGACCCAGTACTTC. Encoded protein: CASSLPGREGETQYF.

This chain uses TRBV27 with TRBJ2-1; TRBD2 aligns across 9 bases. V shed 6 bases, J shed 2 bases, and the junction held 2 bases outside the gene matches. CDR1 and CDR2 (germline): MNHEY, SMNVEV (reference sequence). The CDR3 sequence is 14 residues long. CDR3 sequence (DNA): TGTGCCAGCAGACGGACTAGCGCCTACAATGAGCAGTTCTTC. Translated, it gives CASRRTSAYNEQFF.

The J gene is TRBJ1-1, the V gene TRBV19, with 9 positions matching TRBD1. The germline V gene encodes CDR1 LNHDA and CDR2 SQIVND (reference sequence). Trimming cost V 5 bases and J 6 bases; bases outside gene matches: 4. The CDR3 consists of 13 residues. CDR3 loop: CASSAQGAAEAFF. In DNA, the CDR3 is TGTGCCAGTAGTGCACAGGGGGCGGCTGAAGCTTTCTTT.

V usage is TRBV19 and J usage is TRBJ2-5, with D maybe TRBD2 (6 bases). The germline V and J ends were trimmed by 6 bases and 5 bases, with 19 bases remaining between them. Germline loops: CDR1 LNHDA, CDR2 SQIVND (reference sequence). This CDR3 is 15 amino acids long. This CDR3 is CASSAYGGIGETQYF. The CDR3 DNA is TGTGCCAGTAGCGCATATGGGGGGATAGGGGAGACCCAGTACTTC.

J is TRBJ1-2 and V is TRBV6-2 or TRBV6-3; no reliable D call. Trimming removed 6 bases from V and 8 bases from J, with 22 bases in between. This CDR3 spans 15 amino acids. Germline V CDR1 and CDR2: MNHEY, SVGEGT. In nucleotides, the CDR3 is TGTGCCAGCAGCCCACAATGGGCCAACAGTAGGGGCTACACCTTC. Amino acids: CASSPQWANSRGYTF.

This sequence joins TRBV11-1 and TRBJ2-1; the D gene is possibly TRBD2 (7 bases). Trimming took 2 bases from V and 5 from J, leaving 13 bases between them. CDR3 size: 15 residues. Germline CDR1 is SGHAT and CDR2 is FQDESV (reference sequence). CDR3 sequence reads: CASSLSGGAHNEQFF. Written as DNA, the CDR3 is TGTGCCAGCAGCTTATCTGGGGGGGCCCACAATGAGCAGTTCTTC.

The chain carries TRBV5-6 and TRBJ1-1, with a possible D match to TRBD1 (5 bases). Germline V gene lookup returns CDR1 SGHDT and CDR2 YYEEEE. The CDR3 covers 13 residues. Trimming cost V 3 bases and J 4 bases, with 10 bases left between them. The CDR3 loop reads CASSSGRATEAFF. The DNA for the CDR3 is TGTGCCAGCAGCTCAGGCAGGGCCACTGAAGCTTTCTTT. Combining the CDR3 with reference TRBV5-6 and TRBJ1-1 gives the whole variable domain DAGVTQSPTHLIKTRGQQVTLRCSPKSGHDTVSWYQQALGQGPQFIFQYYEEEERQRGNFPDRFSGHQFPNYSSELNVNALLLGDSALYLCASSSGRATEAFFGQGTRLTVV.

The CDR3 reads CASSYQSYNSPLHF. The CDR3, as DNA: TGTGCCAGCAGTTATCAGTCCTATAATTCACCCCTCCACTTT. This chain connects TRBV27 to TRBJ1-6; D gene unclear. The CDR3 sequence is 14 residues long. V was trimmed by 4 bases and J by 1 base, leaving 5 bases between them. Germline values: CDR1 MNHEY, CDR2 SMNVEV (reference sequence).

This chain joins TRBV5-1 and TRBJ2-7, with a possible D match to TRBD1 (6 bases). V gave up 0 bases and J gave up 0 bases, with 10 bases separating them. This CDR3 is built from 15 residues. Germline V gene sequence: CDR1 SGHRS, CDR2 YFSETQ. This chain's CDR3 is CASSLGQGYSYEQYV. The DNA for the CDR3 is TGCGCCAGCAGCTTGGGGCAGGGGTACTCCTACGAGCAGTACGTC.

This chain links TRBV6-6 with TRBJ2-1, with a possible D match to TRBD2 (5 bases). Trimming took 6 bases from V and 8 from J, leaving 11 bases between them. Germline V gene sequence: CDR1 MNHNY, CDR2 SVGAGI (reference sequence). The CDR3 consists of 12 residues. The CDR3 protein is CASSQEAHEQFF. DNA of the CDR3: TGTGCCAGCAGCCAGGAGGCCCATGAGCAGTTCTTC.

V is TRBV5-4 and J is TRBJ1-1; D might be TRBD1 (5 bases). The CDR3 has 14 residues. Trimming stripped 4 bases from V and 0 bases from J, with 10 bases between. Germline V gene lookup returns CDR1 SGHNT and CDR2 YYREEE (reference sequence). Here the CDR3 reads CASSKDNMNTEAFF. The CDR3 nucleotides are TGTGCCAGCAGCAAGGACAACATGAACACTGAAGCTTTCTTT.

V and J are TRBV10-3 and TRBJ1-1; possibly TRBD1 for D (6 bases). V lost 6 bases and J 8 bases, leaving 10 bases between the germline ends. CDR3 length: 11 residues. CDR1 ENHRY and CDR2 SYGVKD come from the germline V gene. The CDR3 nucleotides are TGTGCCATCAGGGGGGGGGCGGAAGCTTTCTTT. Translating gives CAIRGGAEAFF.

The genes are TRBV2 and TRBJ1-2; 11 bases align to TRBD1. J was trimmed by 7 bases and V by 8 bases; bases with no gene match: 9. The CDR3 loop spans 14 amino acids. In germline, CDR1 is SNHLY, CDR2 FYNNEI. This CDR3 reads CASAGQGALVGYTF. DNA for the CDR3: TGTGCCAGCGCAGGACAGGGGGCTCTAGTTGGCTACACCTTC.

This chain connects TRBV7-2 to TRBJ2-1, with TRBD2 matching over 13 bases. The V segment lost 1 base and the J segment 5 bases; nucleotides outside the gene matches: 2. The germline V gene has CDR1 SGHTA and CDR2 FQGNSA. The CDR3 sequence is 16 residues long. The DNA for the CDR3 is TGTGCCAGCAGCTTAGTTGGGACTAGCGGGAACAATGAGCAGTTCTTC. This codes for CASSLVGTSGNNEQFF.

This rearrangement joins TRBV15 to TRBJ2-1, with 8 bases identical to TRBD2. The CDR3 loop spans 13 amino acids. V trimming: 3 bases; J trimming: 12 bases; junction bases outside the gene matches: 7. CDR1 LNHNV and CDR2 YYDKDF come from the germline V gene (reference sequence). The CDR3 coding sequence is TGTGCCACCAGCAGCGGGGGGGCCCTAGGGCAGTTCTTC. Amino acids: CATSSGGALGQFF.

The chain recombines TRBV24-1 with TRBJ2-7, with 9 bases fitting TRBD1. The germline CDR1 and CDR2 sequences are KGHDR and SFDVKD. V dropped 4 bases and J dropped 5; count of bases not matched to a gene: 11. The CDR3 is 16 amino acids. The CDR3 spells CATSEPTGQGANEQYF. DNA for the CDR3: TGTGCCACCAGTGAACCGACGGGACAGGGTGCAAACGAGCAGTACTTC.

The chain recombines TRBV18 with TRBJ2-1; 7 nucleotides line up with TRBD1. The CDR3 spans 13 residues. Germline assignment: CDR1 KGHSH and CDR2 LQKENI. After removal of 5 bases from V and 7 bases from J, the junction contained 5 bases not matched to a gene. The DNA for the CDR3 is TGTGCCAGCTCATCTGGACAGGCGAATGAGCAGTTCTTC. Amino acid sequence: CASSSGQANEQFF.

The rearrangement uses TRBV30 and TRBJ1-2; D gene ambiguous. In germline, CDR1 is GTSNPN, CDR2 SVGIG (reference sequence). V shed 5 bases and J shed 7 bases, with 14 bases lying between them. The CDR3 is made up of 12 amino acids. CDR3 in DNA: TGTGCCTGGGGATCTTTAGGCGGTGGCTACACCTTC. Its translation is CAWGSLGGGYTF.

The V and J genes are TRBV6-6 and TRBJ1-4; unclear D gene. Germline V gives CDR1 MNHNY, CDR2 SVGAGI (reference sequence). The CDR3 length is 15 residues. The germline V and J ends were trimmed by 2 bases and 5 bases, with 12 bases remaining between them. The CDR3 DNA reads TGTGCCAGCAGTTACCTCCTGGGGAGGAATGAAAAACTGTTTTTT. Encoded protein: CASSYLLGRNEKLFF.

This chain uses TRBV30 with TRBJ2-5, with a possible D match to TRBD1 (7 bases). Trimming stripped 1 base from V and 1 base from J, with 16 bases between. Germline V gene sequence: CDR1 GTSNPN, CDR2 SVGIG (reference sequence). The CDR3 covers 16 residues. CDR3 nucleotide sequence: TGTGCCTGGAGTGCCATGACAGGGAGGCCCCAAGAGACCCAGTACTTC. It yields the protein CAWSAMTGRPQETQYF.

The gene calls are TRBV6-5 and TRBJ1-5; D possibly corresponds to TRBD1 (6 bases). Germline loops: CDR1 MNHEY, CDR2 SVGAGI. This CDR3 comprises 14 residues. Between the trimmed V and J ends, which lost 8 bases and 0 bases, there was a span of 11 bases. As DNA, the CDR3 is TGTGCCAGCCGGGACAACTATAGCAATCAGCCCCAGCATTTT. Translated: CASRDNYSNQPQHF.